Given below is one T cell receptor beta chain in context. What it recognizes is unknown. The CDR3 consists of 14 residues. With 2 bases clipped from V and 2 bases from J, the junction kept 5 bases outside the gene matches. The germline CDR1 and CDR2 sequences are SQVTM and ANQGSEA. The sample is drawn from a study of cytomegalovirus exposure and HLA in healthy donors. Notes on the study in general: Among TCR sequences, most were rare, though some public TCRs appeared in many donors.

The repertoire was sequenced with immunoSEQ multiplex PCR; TCRdb's copy has only in-frame clones and lacks some. The table has a few hundred thousand clones, 85% to 90% seen once. This rearrangement joins TRBV29-1 to TRBJ2-7, with 8 nucleotides matching TRBD1. This TCR was recovered from a woman aged 18-29 years in good health and CMV-seronegative. Sequences were obtained from PBMCs. CDR3 nucleotide sequence: TGCAGCGTTGAAAAGTTGGACAGGGCCTACGAGCAGTACTTC. This codes for CSVEKLDRAYEQYF.